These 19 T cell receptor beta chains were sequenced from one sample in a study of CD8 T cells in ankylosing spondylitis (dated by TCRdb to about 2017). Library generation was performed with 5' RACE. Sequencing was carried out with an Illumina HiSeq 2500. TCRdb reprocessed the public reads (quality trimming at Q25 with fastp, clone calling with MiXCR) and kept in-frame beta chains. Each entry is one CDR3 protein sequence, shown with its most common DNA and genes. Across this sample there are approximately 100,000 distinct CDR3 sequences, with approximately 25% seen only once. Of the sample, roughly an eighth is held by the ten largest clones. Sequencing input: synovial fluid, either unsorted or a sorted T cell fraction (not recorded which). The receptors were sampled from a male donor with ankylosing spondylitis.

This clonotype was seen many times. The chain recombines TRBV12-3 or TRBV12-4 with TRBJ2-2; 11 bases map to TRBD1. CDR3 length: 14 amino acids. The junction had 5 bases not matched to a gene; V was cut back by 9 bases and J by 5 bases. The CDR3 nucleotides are TGTGCCAGTTTCGGGACAGGGGGAACCGGGGAGCTGTTTTTT. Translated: CASFGTGGTGELFF.

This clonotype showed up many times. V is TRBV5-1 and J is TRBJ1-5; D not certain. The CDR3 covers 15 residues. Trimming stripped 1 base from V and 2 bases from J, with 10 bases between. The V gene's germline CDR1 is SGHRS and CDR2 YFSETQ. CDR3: CASSLNGEGNQPQHF. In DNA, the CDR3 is TGCGCCAGCAGCTTGAACGGAGAGGGCAATCAGCCCCAGCATTTT.

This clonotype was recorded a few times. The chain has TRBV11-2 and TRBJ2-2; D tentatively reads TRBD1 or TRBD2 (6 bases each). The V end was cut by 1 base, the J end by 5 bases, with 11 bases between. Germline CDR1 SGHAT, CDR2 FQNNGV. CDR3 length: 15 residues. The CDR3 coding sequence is TGTGCCAGCAGCTTAGCGGGGGCGGATACCGGGGAGCTGTTTTTT. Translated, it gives CASSLAGADTGELFF.

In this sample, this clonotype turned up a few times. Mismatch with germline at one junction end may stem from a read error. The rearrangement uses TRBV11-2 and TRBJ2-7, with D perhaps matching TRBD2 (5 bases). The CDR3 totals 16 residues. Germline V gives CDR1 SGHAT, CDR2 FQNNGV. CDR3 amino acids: CASSLAIGSSPSEQYF. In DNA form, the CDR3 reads TGTGCCAGCAGTTTAGCGATTGGCTCTTCCCCCAGCGAGCAGTACTTC.

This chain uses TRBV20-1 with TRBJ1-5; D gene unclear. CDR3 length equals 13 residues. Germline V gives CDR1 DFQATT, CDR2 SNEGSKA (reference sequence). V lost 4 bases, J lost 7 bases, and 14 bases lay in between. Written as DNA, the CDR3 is TGCAGTGCTACACATGGCCGGGGACAGCCCCAGCATTTT. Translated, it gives CSATHGRGQPQHF.

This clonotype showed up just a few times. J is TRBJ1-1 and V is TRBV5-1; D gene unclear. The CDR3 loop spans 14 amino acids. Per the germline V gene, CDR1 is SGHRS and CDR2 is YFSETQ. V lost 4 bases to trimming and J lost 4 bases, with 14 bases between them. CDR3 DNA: TGCGCCAGCAGCCCCCAGACTAGCAGCACTGAAGCTTTCTTT. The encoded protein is CASSPQTSSTEAFF.

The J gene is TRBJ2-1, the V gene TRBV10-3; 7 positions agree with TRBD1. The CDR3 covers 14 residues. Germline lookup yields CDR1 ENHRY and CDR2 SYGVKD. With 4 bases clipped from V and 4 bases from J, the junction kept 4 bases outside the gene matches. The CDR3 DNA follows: TGTGCCATCAGTGGGGGGACAGTGTACAATGAGCAGTTCTTC. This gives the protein CAISGGTVYNEQFF.

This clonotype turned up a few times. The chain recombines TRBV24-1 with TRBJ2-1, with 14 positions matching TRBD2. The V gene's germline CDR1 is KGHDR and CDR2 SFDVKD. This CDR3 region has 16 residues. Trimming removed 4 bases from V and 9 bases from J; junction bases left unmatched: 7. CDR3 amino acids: CATSDPGTSGSSEQFF. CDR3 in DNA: TGTGCCACCAGTGACCCCGGGACTAGCGGGAGTAGTGAGCAGTTCTTC.

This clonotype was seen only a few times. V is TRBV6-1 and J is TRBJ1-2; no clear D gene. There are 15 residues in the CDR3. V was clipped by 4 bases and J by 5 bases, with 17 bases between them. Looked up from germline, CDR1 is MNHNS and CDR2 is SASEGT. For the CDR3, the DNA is TGTGCCAGCAGTGTTGAGATGACGAGGGATTATGGCTACACCTTC. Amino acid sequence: CASSVEMTRDYGYTF.

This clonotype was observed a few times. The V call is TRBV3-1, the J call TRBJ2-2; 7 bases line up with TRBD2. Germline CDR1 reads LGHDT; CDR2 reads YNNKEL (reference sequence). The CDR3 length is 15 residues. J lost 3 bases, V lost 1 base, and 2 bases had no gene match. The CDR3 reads CASSQVLADTGELFF. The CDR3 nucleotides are TGTGCCAGCAGCCAAGTTCTAGCGGACACCGGGGAGCTGTTTTTT.

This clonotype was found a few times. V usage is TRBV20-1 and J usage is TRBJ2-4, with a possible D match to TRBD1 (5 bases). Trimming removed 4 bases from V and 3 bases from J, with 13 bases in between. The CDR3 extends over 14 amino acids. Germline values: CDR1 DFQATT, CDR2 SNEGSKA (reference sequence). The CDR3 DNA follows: TGCAGTGCTACCCCCAGGGTGTTCAAAAACATTCAGTACTTC. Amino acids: CSATPRVFKNIQYF.

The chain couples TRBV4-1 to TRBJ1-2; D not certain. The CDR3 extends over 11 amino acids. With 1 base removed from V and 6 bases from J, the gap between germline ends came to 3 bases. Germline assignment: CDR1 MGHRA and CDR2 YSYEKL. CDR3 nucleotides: TGCGCCAGCAGCCAAGCTGATGGCTACACCTTC. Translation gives CASSQADGYTF.

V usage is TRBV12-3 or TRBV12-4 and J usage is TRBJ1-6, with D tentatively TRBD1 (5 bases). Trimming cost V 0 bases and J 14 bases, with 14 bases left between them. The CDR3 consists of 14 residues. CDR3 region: CASSLAVAGKSLHF. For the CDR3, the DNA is TGTGCCAGCAGTTTAGCGGTAGCAGGGAAGTCCCTCCACTTT.

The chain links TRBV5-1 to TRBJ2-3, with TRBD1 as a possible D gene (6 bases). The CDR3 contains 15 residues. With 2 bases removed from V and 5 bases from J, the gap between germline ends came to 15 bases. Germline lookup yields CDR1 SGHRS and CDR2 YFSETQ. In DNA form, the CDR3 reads TGCGCCAGCAGCTTTGGGGACACCCAGGGAGATACGCAGTATTTT. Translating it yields CASSFGDTQGDTQYF.

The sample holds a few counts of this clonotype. CDR3 sequence reads: CASSLAGTGANVLTF. CDR3 coding DNA: TGCGCCAGCAGCTTGGCGGGGACGGGGGCCAACGTCCTGACTTTC. The V and J genes are TRBV5-1 and TRBJ2-6, with D perhaps TRBD1 or TRBD2 (5 bases each). This CDR3 has 15 amino acids. Looked up from germline, CDR1 is SGHRS and CDR2 is YFSETQ. V was shortened by 0 bases and J by 4 bases, with 8 bases between the two germline ends. Variable domain in full (rest from reference TRBV5-1 and TRBJ2-6): KAGVTQTPRYLIKTRGQQVTLSCSPISGHRSVSWYQQTPGQGLQFLFEYFSETQRNKGNFPGRFSGRQFSNSRSEMNVSTLELGDSALYLCASSLAGTGANVLTFGAGSRLTVL.

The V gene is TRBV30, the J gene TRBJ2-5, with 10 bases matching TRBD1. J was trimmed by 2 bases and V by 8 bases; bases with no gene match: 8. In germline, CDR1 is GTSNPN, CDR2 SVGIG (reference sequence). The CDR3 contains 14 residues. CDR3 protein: CAGQGVFLQETQYF. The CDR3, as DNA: TGTGCCGGACAGGGGGTTTTCCTACAAGAGACCCAGTACTTC.

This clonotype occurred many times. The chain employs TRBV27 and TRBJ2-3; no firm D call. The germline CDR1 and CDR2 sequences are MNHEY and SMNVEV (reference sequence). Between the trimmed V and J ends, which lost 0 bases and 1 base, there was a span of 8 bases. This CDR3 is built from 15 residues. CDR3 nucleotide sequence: TGTGCCAGCAGTTTATCGGAAGATGGCACAGATACGCAGTATTTT. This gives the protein CASSLSEDGTDTQYF.

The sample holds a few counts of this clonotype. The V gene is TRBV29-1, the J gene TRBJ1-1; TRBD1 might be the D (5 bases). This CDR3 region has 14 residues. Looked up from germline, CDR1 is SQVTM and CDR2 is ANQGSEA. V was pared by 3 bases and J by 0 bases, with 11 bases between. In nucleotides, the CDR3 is TGCAGCGTTGATGACAGACCGATGAACACTGAAGCTTTCTTT. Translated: CSVDDRPMNTEAFF.

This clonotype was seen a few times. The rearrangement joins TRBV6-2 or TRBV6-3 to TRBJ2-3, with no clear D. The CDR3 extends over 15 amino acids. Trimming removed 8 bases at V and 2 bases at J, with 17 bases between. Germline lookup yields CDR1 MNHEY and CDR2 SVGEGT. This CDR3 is CASGVLNGVTDTQYF. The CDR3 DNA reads TGTGCCAGCGGGGTCCTCAATGGGGTCACAGATACGCAGTATTTT.